This T cell receptor beta chain was obtained from a study of blood T cell repertoires in COVID-19 (dated by TCRdb to the early 2020s). Regarding the study in general: Samples from collaborators originated in the United States, Italy and Spain and spanned both the acute and convalescent phases of COVID-19. The material from the prospective study consisted of cDNA or gDNA derived from T cells, B-cell-depleted T cells, or PBMCs. Deeply sampled blood TCRbeta repertoires from subjects exposed to, actively infected with, or recovered from COVID-19 were included in the dataset. The repertoires were released in a freely available public database intended as a resource for research on the immune response to SARS-CoV-2. Samples were obtained from the ongoing ImmuneRACE study (first 160 participants) and from approximately 1,200 subjects provided by 6 global collaborators. A de-identified subject ID, COVID-19 status, age in years and sex were almost always included in the sample metadata. Where available, HLA class I and class II types were obtained from metadata supplied by the sample provider rather than from assay-based typing.

TCRbeta CDR3 regions were amplified from genomic DNA using the immunoSEQ Assay, a bias-controlled multiplex PCR. The study's own analysis went as follows. The number of nucleated cells in each sample was estimated from the amplification of reference gene primers within the assay. To quantify the absolute abundance of each unique TCRbeta CDR3 rearrangement, sequence reads were collapsed and filtered. For each sample, productive Simpson clonality was calculated by taking the square root of Simpson's diversity index across productive rearrangements. TCRdb took this table from immuneACCESS and kept in-frame rearrangements with V and J called. Such tables lack part of the clones; where checked against another copy, unresolved V genes explain under half of the gap, and the rest is unexplained. V and J calls and clone size are those listed in that table; D and trimming were worked out from the DNA. This sample lists some 250,000 clones; about four fifths were detected once. The ten largest account for roughly a tenth of the sample.

For this clone: Its binding antigen is unknown. Within one base of it there is no much larger clone, and no base qualities were kept. The same CDR3 arises from other DNA sequences in this sample as well.

Each collaborating institution followed its own protocols to collect whole blood in K2EDTA tubes. For TCRbeta analysis, collaborators shipped samples in one of three forms: frozen whole blood, isolated PBMCs, or DNA extracted from either of those sample types. Study-level results and caveats: The amount of clinical and demographic metadata varied by source and participant and was provided uncurated.

The sample taken for sequencing was peripheral blood. This TCR came from an elderly woman with acute or convalescent COVID-19.

Read as DNA, the sequence is TGTGCCAGCAGTTTGGCTGATAGCAATCAGCCCCAGCATTTT. Its amino acids are CASSLADSNQPQHF. Recombination linked TRBV28 to TRBJ1-5, with no confident D gene call. The CDR3, cysteine through phenylalanine, is 14 amino acids long. Only the CDR3 DNA stays, 42 bases, in frame from base 1. Trimming at the junction amounts to 3 bases on V and 0 bases on J, and the germline ends lie 6 bases apart. CDR1 and CDR2, per the germline V gene, are MDHEN and SYDVKM.